This entry lists 16 T cell receptor beta chains sequenced from one sample in a study of response to subunit inactivated influenza vaccine. TCRdb reanalysed the RT-PCR reads using MiXCR and keeps one entry per CDR3 protein. The sample holds about 190,000 distinct CDR3 sequences, around 15% seen once. The source material was CD8+ T cells sorted from PBMCs, sampled 5 days after vaccination. These receptors were obtained from a man between 50 and 59 years old who received an inactivated influenza vaccine.

The rearrangement joins TRBV13 to TRBJ2-3, with a possible D match to TRBD2 (5 bases). Germline-derived CDR1 and CDR2 are PRHDT and FYEKMQ (reference sequence). The CDR3 runs 15 residues. The germline V and J ends were trimmed by 4 bases and 1 base, with 12 bases remaining between them. The CDR3 region has the DNA TGTGCCAGCAGCTCCGTACTAGAAGGCACAGATACGCAGTATTTT. Translated, it gives CASSSVLEGTDTQYF.

The rearrangement uses TRBV5-4 and TRBJ2-7; a possible D gene is TRBD2 (7 bases). V was clipped by 1 base and J by 5 bases, with 10 bases between them. Germline V gives CDR1 SGHNT, CDR2 YYREEE (reference sequence). The CDR3 contains 13 residues. The CDR3 protein is CASSLRGADEQYF. CDR3 in DNA: TGTGCCAGCAGCTTGCGGGGGGCCGACGAGCAGTACTTC.

This clonotype has more than one count but fewer than ten. J is TRBJ2-5 and V is TRBV7-9, with D unresolved. The V gene lost 2 bases and the J gene lost 5 bases, with 15 bases spanning the gap. CDR3 length equals 15 residues. In germline, CDR1 is SEHNR, CDR2 FQNEAQ (reference sequence). CDR3 in DNA: TGTGCCAGCAGCTTACTTATGTGGGGAAAGGAGACCCAGTACTTC. It yields the protein CASSLLMWGKETQYF.

This clonotype was seen more than once but under ten times. The V call is TRBV2, the J call TRBJ2-2; the D gene is possibly TRBD1 (6 bases). The V gene lost 3 bases and the J gene lost 1 base, with 9 bases spanning the gap. The germline V gene has CDR1 SNHLY and CDR2 FYNNEI. The CDR3 covers 15 residues. The CDR3 reads CASSDPGVNTGELFF. Here the CDR3 DNA reads TGTGCCAGCAGTGATCCAGGGGTGAACACCGGGGAGCTGTTTTTT.

This chain links TRBV5-1 with TRBJ1-2; TRBD1 matches 7 bases. Losses at the gene ends were 2 bases for V and 3 bases for J; bases not matched to a gene: 13. Germline V gene data show CDR1 as SGHRS and CDR2 as YFSETQ. This CDR3 region has 17 residues. CDR3 region: CASSFRSEGAIYYGYTF. CDR3 nucleotide sequence: TGCGCCAGCAGCTTCAGGAGTGAGGGGGCCATCTACTATGGCTACACCTTC.

This clonotype was seen more than once but under ten times. V gene TRBV20-1 combines with J gene TRBJ2-4, with D possibly being TRBD2 (6 bases). The length of the CDR3 is 17 residues. The V end was cut by 2 bases, the J end by 0 bases, with 17 bases between. Germline V gene data show CDR1 as DFQATT and CDR2 as SNEGSKA (reference sequence). The CDR3 here is CSARTPRDPEAKNIQYF. The CDR3 DNA sequence: TGCAGTGCTAGAACGCCGCGGGATCCAGAAGCCAAAAACATTCAGTACTTC.

In its sample, this clonotype was seen a few times. This chain connects TRBV15 to TRBJ2-7, with 9 nucleotides matching TRBD2. V was clipped by 5 bases and J by 5 bases; unmatched bases: 13. CDR1 is LNHNV, CDR2 YYDKDF, per germline (reference sequence). The CDR3 loop spans 16 amino acids. The chain's CDR3 is CATSGYSGRGTHEQYF. In nucleotides, the CDR3 is TGTGCCACCAGCGGCTATAGCGGGAGAGGGACTCACGAGCAGTACTTC.

The chain is built from TRBV4-1 and TRBJ2-2; tentative D call: TRBD2 (6 bases). The CDR3 runs 14 residues. The germline V and J ends were trimmed by 1 base and 8 bases, with 11 bases remaining between them. CDR1 and CDR2 from the germline V gene are MGHRA and YSYEKL. CDR3 in DNA: TGCGCCAGCAGCCAAGGGGAGGAGACAGGGGAGCTGTTTTTT. Residues: CASSQGEETGELFF.

This clonotype was found a few times. CDR3 residues: CASSLHRPGQGGLYEQYF. In DNA, the CDR3 is TGTGCCAGCAGTTTACATCGGCCGGGTCAGGGTGGGCTTTACGAGCAGTACTTC. This chain joins TRBV27 and TRBJ2-7; possibly TRBD1 for D (5 bases). The CDR3 covers 18 residues. V lost 2 bases and J 4 bases, leaving 24 bases between the germline ends. Per the germline V gene, CDR1 is MNHEY and CDR2 is SMNVEV (reference sequence).

V gene TRBV5-6 combines with J gene TRBJ2-7; D is unresolved. The CDR3 sequence is 13 residues long. Trimming left V 5 bases short and J 1 base short, with 10 bases between. CDR1 and CDR2 (germline): SGHDT, YYEEEE. The CDR3 coding sequence is TGTGCCAGCAGTTTGACCGTATCCTACGAGCAGTACTTC. Its protein is CASSLTVSYEQYF.

The chain joins TRBV7-6 to TRBJ1-3; D call uncertain. The V gene's germline CDR1 is SGHVS and CDR2 FNYEAQ. V lost 4 bases and J 0 bases, leaving 10 bases between the germline ends. The CDR3 covers 15 residues. The CDR3 DNA sequence: TGTGCCAGCAGCTCATACCTCGTCTCTGGAAACACCATATATTTT. This sequence encodes CASSSYLVSGNTIYF.

This clonotype was observed a few times. J is TRBJ2-7 and V is TRBV28, with D possibly being TRBD2 (6 bases). Deletions cut 10 bases from V and 6 bases from J, with 28 bases between. This CDR3 region has 16 residues. Per germline, CDR1 MDHEN and CDR2 SYDVKM. CDR3 DNA: TGTGCCACCTCTCCCCTTATACGGGAGAAGGAGCGCGAGCAGTACTTC. Its translation is CATSPLIREKEREQYF.

Remarks on this clonotype: At one end, the junction sequence differs from germline, possibly due to a read error. The chain has TRBV12-3 or TRBV12-4 and TRBJ2-7; a weak D match, TRBD1 (5 bases). There are 15 residues in the CDR3. The chain's CDR3 is CASSKTAFVTYEQNF. CDR3 bases: TGTGCCAGCAGTAAGACAGCTTTTGTTACCTACGAGCAGAACTTC.

This clonotype was counted a few times. The chain recombines TRBV15 with TRBJ2-1; 7 bases fit TRBD2. V was clipped by 5 bases and J by 8 bases; unmatched bases: 12. CDR1 and CDR2 from the germline V gene are LNHNV and YYDKDF (reference sequence). The CDR3 is made up of 15 amino acids. The CDR3 here is CATSEGLAENHEQFF. The CDR3 nucleotides read TGTGCCACCAGCGAGGGGCTAGCGGAAAACCATGAGCAGTTCTTC.

The chain is built from TRBV28 and TRBJ2-7; tentative D call: TRBD1 (5 bases). This CDR3 has 14 amino acids. Germline V lookup: CDR1 MDHEN, CDR2 SYDVKM. V lost 4 bases, J lost 2 bases, and 12 bases lay in between. The CDR3 reads CASSSITGAYEQYF. The DNA for the CDR3 is TGTGCCAGCAGTTCCATAACAGGAGCCTACGAGCAGTACTTC.

This clonotype was counted a few times. The chain carries TRBV9 and TRBJ1-3; TRBD1 is a possible D gene (5 bases). The CDR3 is made up of 15 amino acids. Germline V CDR1 and CDR2: SGDLS, YYNGEE. V was trimmed by 5 bases and J by 0 bases, leaving 12 bases between them. CDR3 nucleotide sequence: TGTGCCAGCAGTGGGGGGACCACCTCTGGAAACACCATATATTTT. Translation: CASSGGTTSGNTIYF.